The source of this TCR beta chain is a study of cytomegalovirus exposure and HLA in healthy donors. 60 Vbeta and 13 Jbeta primers were used in PCR. Assay: immunoSEQ multiplex PCR; the TCRdb copy retains only in-frame clones and omits some. The sample carries 160,000 or so clones, around four fifths recorded once. J gave up 2 bases and V 6 bases, and 3 bases lay outside the gene matches. The CDR3 has 13 residues. Germline CDR1 and CDR2: MNHEY and SMNVEV (reference sequence). The clonotype was recovered from a man between 18 and 29 years old in good health and CMV-seronegative. This chain connects TRBV27 to TRBJ2-5, with TRBD1 matching over 7 bases. Sequencing was carried out using PBMCs. The DNA for the CDR3 is TGTGCCAGCAGCGACAGGGATCAAGAGACCCAGTACTTC. This translates into CASSDRDQETQYF.